These T cell receptor beta chains were read from a single sample in a study of identical twins. Via MiXCR, TCRdb re-called the 5' RACE reads, giving one row per CDR3 protein. Here the sample spans roughly 250,000 distinct CDR3 sequences, roughly 7.5% being singletons. This sample also belongs to another study, concerning yellow fever vaccine responses in identical twins.

The source material was CD8+ T cells sorted from blood. The source is a woman between 18 and 29 years old in good health. The CDR3 runs from the conserved cysteine through the conserved F or W. A D gene is named only where the DNA matches it firmly. Expanded clones are given a class, and other clones once, few, many or no size at all.

>TRBD2|TRBJ2-1|.|TRBV27
TGTGCCAGCAGTATCGCGGGAGCGTCCTACAATGAGCAGTTCTTC
CASSIAGASYNEQFF
>.|TRBJ1-5|many|TRBV24-1
TGTGCCACCAGCTCGGACACTCAGCCCCAGCATTTT
CATSSDTQPQHF
>TRBD2|TRBJ2-3|few|TRBV6-4
TGTGCCAGCAGTGACGAATCTGGGGGGGGCACAGATACGCAGTATTTT
CASSDESGGGTDTQYF
>.|TRBJ1-2|few|TRBV20-1
TGCAGTGCTAGAGGCCGAGATGGAGTTTCGTCTAACTATGGCTACACCTTC
CSARGRDGVSSNYGYTF
>.|TRBJ1-2|many|TRBV29-1
TGCAGCGTTGAAGACAGACGTGGCTACACCTTC
CSVEDRRGYTF
>.|TRBJ2-3|.|TRBV5-5
TGTGCCAGCAGAACCTGGGATCTCCGCACAGATACGCAGTATTTT
CASRTWDLRTDTQYF
>.|TRBJ1-1|few|TRBV20-1
TGCAGTGCTAGAGGGAAGGGGGACACTGAAGCTTTCTTT
CSARGKGDTEAFF
>.|TRBJ1-2|many|TRBV6-5
TGTGCCAGCAGTTACCAGTCAGGTGGAGATCTCTATGGCTACACCTTC
CASSYQSGGDLYGYTF
>.|TRBJ1-5|.|TRBV15
TGTGCCACCAGGTCGATAGATAGCAATCAGCCCCAGCATTTT
CATRSIDSNQPQHF
>TRBD2|TRBJ2-2|few|TRBV4-1
TGCGCCAGCAGCCAAAGGGGACTAGCGGTGAACACCGGGGAGCTGTTTTTT
CASSQRGLAVNTGELFF
>.|TRBJ2-5|few|TRBV6-1
TGTGCCACTACGCCACTGGACGGAAACCAAGAGACCCAGTACTTC
CATTPLDGNQETQYF